The 16 T cell receptor beta chains below all came from one sample that was sequenced in a study of CD8+CD57+ T cells in acquired aplastic anemia. Genomic DNA constituted the template upon which TCR beta VDJ and CDR3 profiling was performed. One entry per CDR3 protein results from TCRdb running MiXCR on the reads. There are about 130,000 distinct CDR3 sequences in the sample; more than 40% occur only once, and around 2.3% lies in the top ten. Sequenced: sorted CD4+, CD8+, or CD8+CD57+ T cells (not recorded which) from PBMCs. These TCRs come from a human donor in good health, serving as a control.

The chain combines TRBV5-1 with TRBJ1-1, with D uncertain. Germline CDR1 SGHRS, CDR2 YFSETQ. The CDR3 covers 14 residues. V was trimmed by 3 bases and J by 4 bases, leaving 13 bases between them. The CDR3 DNA reads as TGCGCCAGCAGCTCAGTTGCTCGCGGCACTGAAGCTTTCTTT. Amino acid sequence: CASSSVARGTEAFF.

The sample holds many counts of this clonotype. The rearrangement uses TRBV11-1 and TRBJ2-5; possible D gene TRBD2, 6 bases. The CDR3 covers 16 residues. V was trimmed by 5 bases and J by 1 base, leaving 17 bases between them. CDR1 and CDR2 from the germline V gene are SGHAT and FQDESV (reference sequence). CDR3 in DNA: TGTGCCAGCAGCGGTCCTAGCGAACGGGGCCAAGAGACCCAGTACTTC. Its translation: CASSGPSERGQETQYF.

This chain connects TRBV10-3 to TRBJ2-7; no clear D. Germline values: CDR1 ENHRY, CDR2 SYGVKD. The CDR3 is 14 amino acids. With 4 bases removed from V and 2 bases from J, the gap between germline ends came to 12 bases. The CDR3 DNA sequence: TGTGCCATCAGTGCATCGGACGGAACCTACGAGCAGTACTTC. Translation: CAISASDGTYEQYF.

The chain has TRBV24-1 and TRBJ1-2; D call uncertain. V dropped 12 bases and J dropped 5 bases, with 15 bases sitting between them. The CDR3 sequence is 12 residues long. Germline V gene data show CDR1 as KGHDR and CDR2 as SFDVKD. CDR3 coding DNA: TGTGCCTCCCCGCCCCGTGATTATGGCTACACCTTC. Translating it yields CASPPRDYGYTF.

On this clonotype itself: At one end, the junction sequence differs from germline, possibly due to a read error. The chain couples TRBV6-2 or TRBV6-3 to TRBJ1-6; D is uncertain. The CDR3 totals 12 residues. Germline CDR1 MNHEY, CDR2 SVGEGT. The CDR3 sequence: CTSSFPGSPLHF. In DNA, the CDR3 is TGTACCAGCAGCTTCCCAGGTTCACCCCTCCACTTT.

This clonotype was detected ten times or more. The chain has TRBV11-2 and TRBJ2-7; D is perhaps TRBD2 (5 bases). V dropped 5 bases and J dropped 0 bases, with 14 bases sitting between them. CDR1 is SGHAT, CDR2 FQNNGV, per germline. This CDR3 region has 15 residues. The CDR3 spells CASSRLVGSSYEQYF. The CDR3 DNA is TGTGCCAGCAGCCGGCTTGTAGGGAGCTCCTACGAGCAGTACTTC. Full variable domain (missing parts from reference TRBV11-2 and TRBJ2-7): EAGVAQSPRYKIIEKRQSVAFWCNPISGHATLYWYQQILGQGPKLLIQFQNNGVVDDSQLPKDRFSAERLKGVDSTLKIQPAKLEDSAVYLCASSRLVGSSYEQYFGPGTRLTVT.

A note on this clonotype: One junction end does not reproduce the germline sequence, and a read error may be involved. The chain is built from TRBV10-1 and TRBJ2-3; D may be TRBD2 (5 bases). The length of the CDR3 is 18 residues. Germline CDR1 is WNHNN and CDR2 is SYGVQD (reference sequence). In DNA, the CDR3 is TGCGCCAGCAGTGATCGGATTGGAGTTCCCCCTAGCACAGATACGCAGTGTTTT. It yields the protein CASSDRIGVPPSTDTQCF.

This clonotype occurred many times. The chain carries TRBV7-2 and TRBJ2-5, with 9 bases matching TRBD1. V trimming: 4 bases; J trimming: 5 bases; junction bases outside the gene matches: 11. Germline assignment: CDR1 SGHTA and CDR2 FQGNSA. CDR3 length: 16 residues. The CDR3: CASSSRNRGLAETQYF. CDR3 bases: TGTGCCAGCAGCTCAAGGAACAGGGGGCTCGCGGAGACCCAGTACTTC.

This clonotype was picked up many times. J is TRBJ1-5 and V is TRBV6-5, with 7 bases identical to TRBD1. CDR3 size: 14 residues. Germline CDR1 reads MNHEY; CDR2 reads SVGAGI. With 4 bases clipped from V and 4 bases from J, the junction kept 4 bases outside the gene matches. The CDR3 sequence: CASSSTGVNQPQHF. CDR3 DNA: TGTGCCAGCAGTTCAACAGGGGTAAATCAGCCCCAGCATTTT.

The chain links TRBV19 to TRBJ1-1; 7 bases map to TRBD1. CDR3 length: 15 residues. Trimming removed 4 bases from V and 8 bases from J; junction bases left unmatched: 13. The germline V gene encodes CDR1 LNHDA and CDR2 SQIVND (reference sequence). CDR3 DNA: TGTGCCAGTAGTAGTCCTACTTCCGGGACAGTCGAAGCTTTCTTT. It encodes CASSSPTSGTVEAFF.

This rearrangement joins TRBV25-1 to TRBJ1-6; 9 bases align to TRBD1. This CDR3 has 14 residues. CDR1 MGHDK and CDR2 SYGVNS come from the germline V gene. V lost 4 bases, J lost 5 bases, and 0 bases stayed unmatched. The CDR3, as DNA: TGTGCCAGCAGTGGGACAGGGGATAATTCACCCCTCCACTTT. This codes for CASSGTGDNSPLHF.

This clonotype appeared many times. The chain has TRBV5-1 and TRBJ2-2; tentatively, D is TRBD1 (5 bases). The CDR3 loop spans 17 amino acids. Germline values: CDR1 SGHRS, CDR2 YFSETQ. Trimming took 4 bases from V and 0 from J, leaving 16 bases between them. Written as DNA, the CDR3 is TGCGCCAGCAGCCAAGGGGTAGGCAGGGCGAACACCGGGGAGCTGTTTTTT. This translates into CASSQGVGRANTGELFF.

This clonotype was recorded at least ten times. The V and J genes are TRBV5-4 and TRBJ2-7; tentatively, D is TRBD1 (6 bases). The CDR3 loop spans 16 amino acids. V was shortened by 4 bases and J by 6 bases, with 23 bases between the two germline ends. CDR1 is SGHNT and CDR2 is YYREEE in the germline V gene (reference sequence). As DNA, the CDR3 is TGTGCCAGCAGCCCCAAGGGGGAAAACGGGTTGGGCGAGCAGTACTTC. The encoded protein is CASSPKGENGLGEQYF.

The rearrangement links TRBV29-1 to TRBJ2-5, with 9 positions matching TRBD1. Germline CDR1 and CDR2: SQVTM and ANQGSEA. The J segment lost 5 bases and the V segment lost 6 bases, leaving 7 bases of the junction unmatched. The CDR3 sequence is 13 residues long. CDR3 nucleotide sequence: TGCAGCGTACCCGGGACAGGGCAGGAGACCCAGTACTTC. Translating it yields CSVPGTGQETQYF.

As concerns this clonotype: At one boundary the junction diverges from the germline segment, which might be a read error. The chain uses TRBV7-6 and TRBJ2-2, with D possibly TRBD2 on 5 matching bases. CDR3 length equals 12 residues. Germline assignment: CDR1 SGHVS and CDR2 FNYEAQ. CDR3 sequence: CASSLAIGEPFF. The CDR3 DNA follows: TGTGCCAGCAGCTTAGCGATCGGGGAGCCGTTTTTT.

As to this clonotype: A read error is likely, as this CDR3 ends without the conserved phenylalanine or tryptophan. Because the CDR3's place on the DNA is in doubt, the DNA is left out and the CDR3 is given as listed by TCRdb. V is TRBV19 and J is TRBJ1-2; the table assigns TRBD1, which was not confirmed against the DNA. In germline, CDR1 is LNHDA, CDR2 SQIVND (reference sequence). The CDR3 region is 9 residues in length, termini included. The CDR3 here is CASKVSAPL.